This T cell receptor beta chain came from a study of cytomegalovirus exposure and HLA in healthy donors. PCR involved 60 Vbeta and 13 Jbeta primers. The repertoire was sequenced with immunoSEQ multiplex PCR; TCRdb's copy has only in-frame clones and lacks some. The data contain about 73,000 clones, about 81% of them singletons. General study results and limits: Through in vitro validation, a few CMV-associated chains were shown to be specific for CMV antigens.

V lost 4 bases, J lost 4 bases, and 6 bases stayed unmatched. In germline, CDR1 is SGHNT, CDR2 YYREEE (reference sequence). The CDR3 covers 16 residues. Worth noting for this clone: Its antigen remains unknown.

The clonotype was recovered from a man aged 65 to 79 in good health and CMV-seronegative. The V and J genes are TRBV5-4 and TRBJ2-3, with 13 bases matching TRBD2. The sequenced sample was PBMCs. CDR3 sequence reads: CASSLGTSGAPDTQYF. CDR3 bases: TGTGCCAGCAGCCTTGGGACTAGCGGGGCCCCAGATACGCAGTATTTT. Based on the CDR3 plus reference TRBV5-4 and TRBJ2-3, the full variable domain is ETGVTQSPTHLIKTRGQQVTLRCSSQSGHNTVSWYQQALGQGPQFIFQYYREEENGRGNFPPRFSGLQFPNYSSELNVNALELDDSALYLCASSLGTSGAPDTQYFGPGTRLTVL.